This TCR beta chain stems from a study of vaccination effects on CD4 cells after COVID-19. Overall study context: At 16 days and one week before vaccination, two convalescent patients gave samples. Study findings and constraints: Pronounced clonal contraction occurred in clones induced by infection and by vaccine late after vaccination.

Antigen-specific CD4+ T cells were first expanded with viral peptide pools by the ViraFEST assay and only then sequenced. Following a roughly 9-day culture, CD4+ T cells were purified. PCR showed that the person got SARS-CoV-2 infection at some point between March and December 2020. The culture medium for a few million PBMC per well included around 9.3 IU/ml IL-2 and about 10 ug/ml peptides. Researchers swapped half the medium for IL-2 medium on both days 3 and 7. In regard to this clone: The antigen is not known.

Only in-frame clones appear in the TCRdb table, and some are missing; sequencing was by immunoSEQ multiplex PCR. The sample shows approximately 33,000 clones, around two thirds of them seen only once. The CDR3 extends over 12 amino acids. Germline CDR1 SNHLY, CDR2 FYNNEI. Trimming cost V 7 bases and J 7 bases, with 8 bases left between them. Sequencing was performed on CD4+ T cells from PBMCs cultured with HCoV-NL63 spike peptides, taken before COVID-19 vaccination. This receptor was obtained from a human donor who had a prior SARS-CoV-2 infection. This chain links TRBV2 with TRBJ1-6; D gene unclear. The CDR3 sequence: CASNRANSPLHF. CDR3 sequence (DNA): TGTGCCAGCAATAGGGCAAATTCACCCCTCCACTTT. The full variable domain, with the rest looked up from reference TRBV2 and TRBJ1-6, is EPEVTQTPSHQVTQMGQEVILRCVPISNHLYFYWYRQILGQKVEFLVSFYNNEISEKSEIFDDQFSVERPDGSNFTLKIRSTKLEDSAMYFCASNRANSPLHFGNGTRLTVT.